Described below is a single T cell receptor beta chain sequence and its context. Its matching antigen is unknown. The sample is drawn from a study of cytomegalovirus exposure and HLA in healthy donors. Study conclusions and caveats: Some V segments, including TRBV6-2 and TRBV6-3, were excluded as indistinguishable. Productive status was seen about 87% or about 30% of the time for most TCR beta V segments in an earlier analysis. Versus the roughly 690-donor mean, an Asian-associated ancestry cluster reportedly showed fewer N-insertions in a later analysis.

Primers for the PCR totalled 60 Vbeta and 13 Jbeta. Method: immunoSEQ multiplex PCR; TCRdb's copy keeps in-frame clones and lacks some. The sample has 150,000 to 200,000 clones; roughly 70% are singletons. The CDR3 spans 14 residues. Germline values: CDR1 SGHRS, CDR2 YFSETQ. V was trimmed by 4 bases and J by 0 bases, leaving 10 bases between them. The source material was PBMCs. The sequence was obtained from a woman aged 30 to 39 in good health and CMV-seronegative. V and J are TRBV5-1 and TRBJ1-1, with D maybe TRBD1 (5 bases). The CDR3 region has the DNA TGCGCCAGCAGCCCCCTAGGGGTGAACACTGAAGCTTTCTTT. Its protein is CASSPLGVNTEAFF. Full variable domain (outside the CDR3, taken from reference TRBV5-1 and TRBJ1-1): KAGVTQTPRYLIKTRGQQVTLSCSPISGHRSVSWYQQTPGQGLQFLFEYFSETQRNKGNFPGRFSGRQFSNSRSEMNVSTLELGDSALYLCASSPLGVNTEAFFGQGTRLTVV.